This T cell receptor (beta chain) was found in a study of blood T cell repertoires in COVID-19. Study overall: Italy, Spain and the United States were the sources of the convalescent and acute COVID-19 samples.

Trimming took 4 bases from V and 6 from J; bases not matched to a gene: 7. CDR3 length: 15 residues. From germline, CDR1 is MDHEN and CDR2 SYDVKM. The authors' processing: Reference gene primer amplification gave nucleated cell count estimates. The method was immunoSEQ multiplex PCR; TCRdb's version includes in-frame clones alone and lacks a portion of them. V and J calls and clone size come straight from that table; D and trimming were deduced from the DNA. The data contain about 190,000 clones, roughly 80% of them singletons. The receptor was derived from a man over 45 who had recovered from COVID-19. This rearrangement joins TRBV28 to TRBJ1-2, with 11 bases aligning to TRBD1. Sequenced: peripheral blood. This CDR3 is CASSSSMDRGHGYTF. The CDR3, as DNA: TGTGCCAGCAGTTCGTCAATGGACAGGGGGCATGGCTACACCTTC.